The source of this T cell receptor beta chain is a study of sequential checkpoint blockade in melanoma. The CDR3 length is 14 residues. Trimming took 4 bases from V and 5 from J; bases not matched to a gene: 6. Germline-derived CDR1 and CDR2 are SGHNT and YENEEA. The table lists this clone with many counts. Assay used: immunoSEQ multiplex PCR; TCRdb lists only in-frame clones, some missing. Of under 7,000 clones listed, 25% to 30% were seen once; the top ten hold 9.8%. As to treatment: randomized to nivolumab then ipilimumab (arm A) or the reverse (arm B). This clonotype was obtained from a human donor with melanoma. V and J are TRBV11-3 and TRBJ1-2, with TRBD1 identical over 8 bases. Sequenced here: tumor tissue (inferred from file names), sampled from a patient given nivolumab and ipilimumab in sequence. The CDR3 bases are TGTGCCAGCAGCTGGGGGACAGGAGATTATGGCTACACCTTC. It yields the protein CASSWGTGDYGYTF. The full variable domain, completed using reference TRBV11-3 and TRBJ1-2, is EAGVVQSPRYKIIEKKQPVAFWCNPISGHNTLYWYLQNLGQGPELLIRYENEEAVDDSQLPKDRFSAERLKGVDSTLKIQPAELGDSAVYLCASSWGTGDYGYTFGSGTRLTVV.